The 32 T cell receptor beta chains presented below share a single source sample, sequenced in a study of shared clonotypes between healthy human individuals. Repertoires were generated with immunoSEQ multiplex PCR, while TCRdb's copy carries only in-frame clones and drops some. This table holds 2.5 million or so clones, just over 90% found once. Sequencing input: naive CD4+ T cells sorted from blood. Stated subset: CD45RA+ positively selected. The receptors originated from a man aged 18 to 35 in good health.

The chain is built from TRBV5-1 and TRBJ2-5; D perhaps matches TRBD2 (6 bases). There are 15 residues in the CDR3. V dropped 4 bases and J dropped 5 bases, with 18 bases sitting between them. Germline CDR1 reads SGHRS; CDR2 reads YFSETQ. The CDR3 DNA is TGCGCCAGCAGCCCCCGGGACTCGCACCGGGAGACCCAGTACTTC. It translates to CASSPRDSHRETQYF.

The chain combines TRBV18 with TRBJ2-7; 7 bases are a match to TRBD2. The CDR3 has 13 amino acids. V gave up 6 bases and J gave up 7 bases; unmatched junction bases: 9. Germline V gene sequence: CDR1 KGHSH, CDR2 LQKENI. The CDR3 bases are TGTGCCAGCTCCCAATGGACTAGTCGGGAGCAGTACTTC. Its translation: CASSQWTSREQYF. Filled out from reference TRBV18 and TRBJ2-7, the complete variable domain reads NAGVMQNPRHLVRRRGQEARLRCSPMKGHSHVYWYRQLPEEGLKFMVYLQKENIIDESGMPKERFSAEFPKEGPSILRIQQVVRGDSAAYFCASSQWTSREQYFGPGTRLTVT.

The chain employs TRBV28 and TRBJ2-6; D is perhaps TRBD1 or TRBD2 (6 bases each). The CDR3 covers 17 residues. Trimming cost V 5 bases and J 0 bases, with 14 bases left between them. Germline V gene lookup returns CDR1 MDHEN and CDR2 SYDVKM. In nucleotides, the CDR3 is TGTGCCAGCAGTAGGGGGGCATATTACTCTGGGGCCAACGTCCTGACTTTC. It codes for CASSRGAYYSGANVLTF.

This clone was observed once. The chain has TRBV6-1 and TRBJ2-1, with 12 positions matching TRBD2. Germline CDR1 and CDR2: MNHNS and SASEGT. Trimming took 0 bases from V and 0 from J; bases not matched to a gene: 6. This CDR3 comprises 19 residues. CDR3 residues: CASSEAHLAGGSSYNEQFF. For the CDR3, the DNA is TGTGCCAGCAGTGAAGCGCACCTAGCGGGAGGGAGCTCCTACAATGAGCAGTTCTTC.

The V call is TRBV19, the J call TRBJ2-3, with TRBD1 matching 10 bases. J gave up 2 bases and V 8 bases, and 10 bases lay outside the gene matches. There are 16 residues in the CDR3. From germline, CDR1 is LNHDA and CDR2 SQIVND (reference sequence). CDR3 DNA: TGTGCCAGTCGATCGGGACAGGGGCCATTCACAGATACGCAGTATTTT. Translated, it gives CASRSGQGPFTDTQYF. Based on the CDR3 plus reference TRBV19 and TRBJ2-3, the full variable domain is DGGITQSPKYLFRKEGQNVTLSCEQNLNHDAMYWYRQDPGQGLRLIYYSQIVNDFQKGDIAEGYSVSREKKESFPLTVTSAQKNPTAFYLCASRSGQGPFTDTQYFGPGTRLTVL.

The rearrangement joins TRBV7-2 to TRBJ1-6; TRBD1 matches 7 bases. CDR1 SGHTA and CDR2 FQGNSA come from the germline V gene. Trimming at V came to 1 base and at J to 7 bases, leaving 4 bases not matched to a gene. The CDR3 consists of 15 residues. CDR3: CASSLVQGLNSPLHF. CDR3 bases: TGTGCCAGCAGCTTAGTACAGGGGCTAAATTCACCCCTCCACTTT.

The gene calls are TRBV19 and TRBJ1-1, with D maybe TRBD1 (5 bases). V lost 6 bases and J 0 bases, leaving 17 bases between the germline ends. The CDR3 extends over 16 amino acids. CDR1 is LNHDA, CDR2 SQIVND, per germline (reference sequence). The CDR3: CASSRLPAGLNTEAFF. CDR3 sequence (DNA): TGTGCCAGTAGCCGATTACCTGCAGGGCTGAACACTGAAGCTTTCTTT.

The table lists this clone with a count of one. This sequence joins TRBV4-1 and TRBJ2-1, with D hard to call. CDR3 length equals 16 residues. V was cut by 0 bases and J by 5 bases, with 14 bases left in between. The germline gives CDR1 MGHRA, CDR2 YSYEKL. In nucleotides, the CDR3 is TGCGCCAGCAGCCAAGATGCCAGCTTCTCACACAATGAGCAGTTCTTC. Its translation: CASSQDASFSHNEQFF.

The CDR3 reads CASSLDYEGQEESYGYTF. The CDR3 coding sequence is TGTGCCAGCAGCTTAGATTATGAGGGACAGGAAGAATCCTATGGCTACACCTTC. V and J are TRBV11-3 and TRBJ1-2; 8 bases are a match to TRBD1. The germline gives CDR1 SGHNT, CDR2 YENEEA. The CDR3 contains 18 residues. V lost 0 bases and J lost 4; bases outside the gene matches: 13.

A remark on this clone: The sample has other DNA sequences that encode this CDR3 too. The CDR3 here is CASSSRVADTQYF. The CDR3 nucleotides read TGTGCCAGCAGCTCCCGGGTAGCAGATACGCAGTATTTT. The V gene is TRBV7-2, the J gene TRBJ2-3; D ambiguous. Per germline, CDR1 SGHTA and CDR2 FQGNSA. This CDR3 is built from 13 residues. Trimming removed 4 bases from V and 4 bases from J, with 9 bases in between.

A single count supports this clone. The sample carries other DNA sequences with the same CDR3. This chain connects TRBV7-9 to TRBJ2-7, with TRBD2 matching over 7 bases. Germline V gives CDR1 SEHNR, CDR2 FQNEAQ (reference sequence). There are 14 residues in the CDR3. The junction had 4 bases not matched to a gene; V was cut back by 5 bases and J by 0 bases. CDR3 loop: CASSRGGSSYEQYF. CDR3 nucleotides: TGTGCCAGCAGCCGGGGCGGGAGCTCCTACGAGCAGTACTTC.

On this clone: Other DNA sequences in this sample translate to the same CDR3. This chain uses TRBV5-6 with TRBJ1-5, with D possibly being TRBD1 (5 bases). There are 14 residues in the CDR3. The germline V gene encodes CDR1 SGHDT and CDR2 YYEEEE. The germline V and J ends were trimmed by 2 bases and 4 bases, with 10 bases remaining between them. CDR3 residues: CASSFRGVNQPQHF. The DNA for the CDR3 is TGTGCCAGCAGCTTTCGGGGGGTTAATCAGCCCCAGCATTTT.

In DNA form, the CDR3 reads TGCAGCGTTGTACGGACTAACACTGAAGCTTTCTTT. Translated: CSVVRTNTEAFF. The chain links TRBV29-1 to TRBJ1-1; D is uncertain. V was cut by 4 bases and J by 2 bases, with 8 bases left in between. The germline V gene has CDR1 SQVTM and CDR2 ANQGSEA. The CDR3 has 12 amino acids.

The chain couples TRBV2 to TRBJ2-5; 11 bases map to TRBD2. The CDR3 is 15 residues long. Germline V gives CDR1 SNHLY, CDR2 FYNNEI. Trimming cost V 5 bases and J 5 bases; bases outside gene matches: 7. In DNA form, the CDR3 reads TGTGCCAGCAGTCTCTGGACTAGCGGGCGTGAGACCCAGTACTTC. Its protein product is CASSLWTSGRETQYF.

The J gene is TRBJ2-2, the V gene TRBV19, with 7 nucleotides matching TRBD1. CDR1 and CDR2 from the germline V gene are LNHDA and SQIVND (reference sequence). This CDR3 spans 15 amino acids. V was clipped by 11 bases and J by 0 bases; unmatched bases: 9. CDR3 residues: CAVSGGLANTGELFF. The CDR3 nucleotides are TGTGCCGTTTCAGGGGGTTTAGCGAACACCGGGGAGCTGTTTTTT.

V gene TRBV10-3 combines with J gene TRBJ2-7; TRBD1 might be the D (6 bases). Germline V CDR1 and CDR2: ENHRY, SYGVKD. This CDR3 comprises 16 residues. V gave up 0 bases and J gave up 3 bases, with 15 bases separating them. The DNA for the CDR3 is TGTGCCATCAGTGAGTCCGGGACCGCAGGGGACTACGAGCAGTACTTC. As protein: CAISESGTAGDYEQYF.

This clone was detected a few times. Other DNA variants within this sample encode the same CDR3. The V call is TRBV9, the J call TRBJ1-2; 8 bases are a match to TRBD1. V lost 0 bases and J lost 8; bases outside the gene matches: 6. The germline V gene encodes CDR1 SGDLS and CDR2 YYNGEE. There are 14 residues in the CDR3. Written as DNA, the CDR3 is TGTGCCAGCAGCGTAGGGCAGGGGGCGCGAGGCTACACCTTC. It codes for CASSVGQGARGYTF.

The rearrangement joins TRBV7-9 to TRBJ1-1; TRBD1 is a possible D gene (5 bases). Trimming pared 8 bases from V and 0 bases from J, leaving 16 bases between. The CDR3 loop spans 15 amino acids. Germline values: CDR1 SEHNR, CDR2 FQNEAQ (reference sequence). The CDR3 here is CASRTGTGVNTEAFF. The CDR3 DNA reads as TGTGCCAGCCGAACAGGAACAGGAGTGAACACTGAAGCTTTCTTT. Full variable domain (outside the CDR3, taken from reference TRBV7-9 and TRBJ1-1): DTGVSQNPRHKITKRGQNVTFRCDPISEHNRLYWYRQTLGQGPEFLTYFQNEAQLEKSRLLSDRFSAERPKGSFSTLEIQRTEQGDSAMYLCASRTGTGVNTEAFFGQGTRLTVV.

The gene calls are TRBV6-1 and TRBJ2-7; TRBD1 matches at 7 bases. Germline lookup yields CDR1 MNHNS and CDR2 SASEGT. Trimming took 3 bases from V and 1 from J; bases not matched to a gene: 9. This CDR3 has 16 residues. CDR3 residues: CASSDKTTGRSYEQYF. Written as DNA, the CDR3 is TGTGCCAGCAGTGACAAGACGACAGGGAGATCCTACGAGCAGTACTTC.

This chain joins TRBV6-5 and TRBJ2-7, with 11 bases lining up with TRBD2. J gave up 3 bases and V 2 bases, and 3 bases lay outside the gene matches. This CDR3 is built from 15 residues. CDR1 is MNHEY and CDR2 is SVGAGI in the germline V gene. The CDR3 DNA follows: TGTGCCAGCAGTTACAAGACTAGCGGGGTCTACGAGCAGTACTTC. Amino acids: CASSYKTSGVYEQYF.

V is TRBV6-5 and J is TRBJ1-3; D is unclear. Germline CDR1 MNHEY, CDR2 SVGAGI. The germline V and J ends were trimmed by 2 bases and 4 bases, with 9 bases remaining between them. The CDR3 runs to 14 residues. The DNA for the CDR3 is TGTGCCAGCAGTTACACCGGGGTCGGAAACACCATATATTTT. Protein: CASSYTGVGNTIYF.

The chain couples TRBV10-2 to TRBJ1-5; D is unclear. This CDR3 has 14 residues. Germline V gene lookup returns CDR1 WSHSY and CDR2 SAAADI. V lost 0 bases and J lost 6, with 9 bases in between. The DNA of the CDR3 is TGCGCCAGCAGTGAGTCGAAGGGTTTTCAGCCCCAGCATTTT. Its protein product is CASSESKGFQPQHF.

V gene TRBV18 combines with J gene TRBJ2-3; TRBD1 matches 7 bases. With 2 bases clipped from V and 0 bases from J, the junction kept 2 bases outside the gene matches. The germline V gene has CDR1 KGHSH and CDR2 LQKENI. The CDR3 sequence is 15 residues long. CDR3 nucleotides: TGTGCCAGCTCACCAACGGGACAGAGCACAGATACGCAGTATTTT. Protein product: CASSPTGQSTDTQYF.

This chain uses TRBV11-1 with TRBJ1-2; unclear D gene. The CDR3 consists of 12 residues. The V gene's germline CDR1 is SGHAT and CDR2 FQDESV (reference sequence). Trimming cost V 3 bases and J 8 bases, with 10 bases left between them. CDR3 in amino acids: CASSFGSTGYTF. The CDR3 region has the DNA TGTGCCAGCAGCTTTGGCAGTACCGGCTACACCTTC.

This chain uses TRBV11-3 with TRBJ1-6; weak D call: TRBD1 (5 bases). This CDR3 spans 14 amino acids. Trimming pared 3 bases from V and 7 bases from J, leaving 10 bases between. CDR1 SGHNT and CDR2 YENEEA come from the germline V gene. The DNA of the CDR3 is TGTGCCAGCAGCTTTGGGGGGTTGAATTCACCCCTCCACTTT. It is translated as CASSFGGLNSPLHF.

The CDR3 DNA reads as TGTGCCAGCAGCGAACCTTGGCGGGGGGACTACGAGCAGTACTTC. Its protein is CASSEPWRGDYEQYF. The chain is built from TRBV11-2 and TRBJ2-7; 8 bases are shared with TRBD2. The CDR3 runs 15 residues. Trimming cost V 5 bases and J 3 bases; bases outside gene matches: 9. Germline V lookup: CDR1 SGHAT, CDR2 FQNNGV.

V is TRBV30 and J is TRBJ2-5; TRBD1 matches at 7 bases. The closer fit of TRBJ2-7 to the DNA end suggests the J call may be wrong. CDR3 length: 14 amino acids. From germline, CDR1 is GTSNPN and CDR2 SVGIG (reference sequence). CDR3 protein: CAWSATGVTYEQYF. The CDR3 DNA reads TGTGCCTGGAGTGCTACAGGGGTTACCTACGAGCAGTACTTC.

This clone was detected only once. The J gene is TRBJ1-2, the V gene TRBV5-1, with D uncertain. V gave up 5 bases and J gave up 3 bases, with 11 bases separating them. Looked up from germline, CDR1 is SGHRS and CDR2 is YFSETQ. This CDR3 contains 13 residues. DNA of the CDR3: TGCGCCAGCAGACCGGGAGAGGACTATGGCTACACCTTC. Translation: CASRPGEDYGYTF.

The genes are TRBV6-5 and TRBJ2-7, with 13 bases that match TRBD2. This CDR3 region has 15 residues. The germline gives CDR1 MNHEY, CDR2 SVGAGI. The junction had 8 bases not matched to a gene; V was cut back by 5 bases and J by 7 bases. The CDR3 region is CASSNGLAGVGEQYF. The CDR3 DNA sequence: TGTGCCAGCAGTAACGGACTAGCGGGAGTAGGTGAGCAGTACTTC.

Written as DNA, the CDR3 is TGCAGTCAGGGGGAAGAGACCCAGTACTTC. This gives the protein CSQGEETQYF. The chain links TRBV29-1 to TRBJ2-5; TRBD1 matches at 7 bases. CDR3 length equals 10 residues. Germline V gene lookup returns CDR1 SQVTM and CDR2 ANQGSEA. The complete variable domain, with remaining parts taken from reference TRBV29-1 and TRBJ2-5, reads SAVISQKPSRDICQRGTSLTIQCQVDSQVTMMFWYRQQPGQSLTLIATANQGSEATYESGFVIDKFPISRPNLTFSTLTVSNMSPEDSSIYLCSQGEETQYFGPGTRLLVL.

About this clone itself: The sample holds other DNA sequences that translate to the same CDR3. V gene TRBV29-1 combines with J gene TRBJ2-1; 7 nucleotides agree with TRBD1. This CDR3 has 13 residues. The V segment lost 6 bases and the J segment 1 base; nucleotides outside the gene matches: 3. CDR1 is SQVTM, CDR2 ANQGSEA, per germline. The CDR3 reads CSVGTVSYNEQFF. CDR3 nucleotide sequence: TGCAGCGTGGGGACAGTATCCTACAATGAGCAGTTCTTC.

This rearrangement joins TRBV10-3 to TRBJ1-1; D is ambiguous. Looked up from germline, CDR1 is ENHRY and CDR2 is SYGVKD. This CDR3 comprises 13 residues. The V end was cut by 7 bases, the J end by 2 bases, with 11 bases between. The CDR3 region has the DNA TGTGCCATCAACGACATACCCAACACTGAAGCTTTCTTT. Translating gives CAINDIPNTEAFF.